These T cell receptor beta chains were read from a single sample in a study of shared clonotypes between healthy human individuals. Some clones are missing from TCRdb's copy, which holds only in-frame ones; the method was immunoSEQ multiplex PCR. The profile shows some 2,400,000 clones, roughly 95% of them singletons. Sequenced: naive CD4+ T cells sorted from blood. The origin of the receptors is a man in his late teens or twenties in good health. Each CDR3 is given with its conserved first and last residue. Fields, in order: D gene, clone size, V gene, J gene, CDR3 protein, CDR3 DNA. The D gene is left open where the match is weak. Clone size is stated in some rows and not others, as once, few, many or a class when expanded.

.,.,TRBV6-5,TRBJ2-1,CASSYKRGARNEQFF,TGTGCCAGCAGTTACAAAAGGGGGGCCAGGAATGAGCAGTTCTTC
TRBD1,.,TRBV4-3,TRBJ1-4,CASSLGVQGAGEKLFF,TGCGCCAGCAGCCTGGGCGTTCAGGGGGCTGGTGAAAAACTGTTTTTT
.,.,TRBV2,TRBJ2-7,CASAWATYEQYF,TGTGCCAGCGCTTGGGCCACCTACGAGCAGTACTTC
.,.,TRBV7-3,TRBJ1-1,CASSPVGATEAFF,TGTGCCAGCAGCCCTGTGGGGGCCACTGAAGCTTTCTTT
.,.,TRBV5-1,TRBJ1-1,CASSPPDNEAFF,TGCGCCAGCAGCCCGCCAGATAATGAAGCTTTCTTT
.,.,TRBV19,TRBJ2-2,CASSIEGPNTGELFF,TGTGCCAGTAGTATTGAAGGTCCGAACACCGGGGAGCTGTTTTTT
.,.,TRBV5-1,TRBJ2-1,CASSLSSAYNEQFF,TGCGCCAGCAGCTTATCCAGCGCTTACAATGAGCAGTTCTTC
TRBD2,.,TRBV7-2,TRBJ2-7,CASSLATGTSGATYEQYF,TGTGCCAGCAGCTTGGCTACCGGGACTAGCGGGGCTACCTACGAGCAGTACTTC
.,.,TRBV5-1,TRBJ1-4,CASSRRGEREKLFF,TGCGCCAGCAGCCGGAGGGGGGAACGTGAAAAACTGTTTTTT
.,.,TRBV18,TRBJ2-5,CASSSGETQYF,TGTGCCAGCTCATCGGGAGAGACCCAGTACTTC
.,once,TRBV5-1,TRBJ1-2,CASSPPGAAGYTF,TGCGCCAGCAGCCCGCCCGGGGCGGCTGGCTACACCTTC
.,.,TRBV6-5,TRBJ1-6,CATGALNSPLHF,TGTGCCACCGGGGCGCTCAATTCACCCCTCCACTTT
.,.,TRBV5-6,TRBJ1-4,CASSLEITRGQGEKLFF,TGTGCCAGCAGCTTGGAAATTACTCGGGGTCAGGGTGAAAAACTGTTTTTT
.,.,TRBV21-1,TRBJ1-2,CASSPPEVSGYTF,TGTGCCAGCAGCCCTCCGGAAGTGTCTGGCTACACCTTC
TRBD2,.,TRBV5-4,TRBJ2-7,CASSARAGGIYEQYF,TGTGCCAGCAGCGCTCGAGCGGGGGGGATCTACGAGCAGTACTTC
.,.,TRBV7-8,TRBJ1-2,CASSLVSGGGGYTF,TGTGCCAGCAGCTTAGTCTCGGGGGGCGGAGGCTACACCTTC
.,.,TRBV5-8,TRBJ1-5,CASSFRFQGNQPQHF,TGTGCCAGCAGCTTCAGATTCCAGGGCAATCAGCCCCAGCATTTT
TRBD1,.,TRBV5-1,TRBJ2-3,CASSPTWDSNGADTQYF,TGCGCCAGCAGCCCAACCTGGGACAGTAATGGAGCAGATACGCAGTATTTT
.,.,TRBV9,TRBJ1-4,CASSPRQGTTNEKLFF,TGTGCCAGCAGCCCCCGGCAGGGGACGACTAATGAAAAACTGTTTTTT
.,.,TRBV10-2,TRBJ2-3,CASSESGSATSTDTQYF,TGCGCCAGCAGTGAGTCGGGTTCCGCCACTAGCACAGATACGCAGTATTTT
.,few,TRBV7-9,TRBJ2-7,CASSLAGQTYEQYF,TGTGCCAGCAGCTTAGCCGGACAAACCTACGAGCAGTACTTC
.,.,TRBV9,TRBJ2-3,CASSVVEAGYTQYF,TGTGCCAGCAGCGTAGTAGAGGCGGGATATACGCAGTATTTT
.,.,TRBV19,TRBJ2-2,CASSIRRLISNTGELFF,TGTGCCAGTAGTATAAGACGTCTTATATCGAACACCGGGGAGCTGTTTTTT
.,once,TRBV9,TRBJ2-3,CASSLDRITDTQYF,TGTGCCAGCAGCCTGGACAGAATCACAGATACGCAGTATTTT
TRBD2,.,TRBV6-6,TRBJ2-1,CASRTSGSLDEQFF,TGTGCCAGTAGGACTAGCGGGTCTTTGGATGAGCAGTTCTTC
.,.,TRBV6-4,TRBJ2-1,CASSDTYNEQFF,TGTGCCAGCAGTGACACCTACAATGAGCAGTTCTTC
TRBD1,.,TRBV6-5,TRBJ1-2,CASSYSNRGVYGYTF,TGTGCCAGCAGTTACTCAAACAGGGGGGTCTATGGCTACACCTTC
.,.,TRBV6-5,TRBJ1-2,CASSYTTPGGHGYTF,TGTGCCAGCAGTTACACCACACCGGGGGGCCATGGCTACACCTTC
.,.,TRBV10-3,TRBJ1-3,CAIAVGSSGNTIYF,TGTGCCATCGCCGTGGGGAGCTCTGGAAACACCATATATTTT
.,.,TRBV10-3,TRBJ1-5,CAIGEGGPSNQPQHF,TGTGCCATCGGGGAGGGGGGCCCCTCCAATCAGCCCCAGCATTTT
.,.,TRBV6-5,TRBJ2-7,CASTKAVTGEQYF,TGTGCCAGCACCAAGGCGGTTACCGGCGAGCAGTACTTC
TRBD1,.,TRBV6-6,TRBJ2-7,CASRSPPGQGADEQYF,TGTGCCAGCAGGAGCCCTCCGGGACAGGGGGCGGACGAGCAGTACTTC
TRBD1,.,TRBV10-3,TRBJ2-2,CAISELDRGRTGGELFF,TGTGCCATCAGTGAGCTGGACAGGGGCCGCACAGGGGGGGAGCTGTTTTTT
TRBD2,.,TRBV4-2,TRBJ2-7,CASSQMRGGAYEQYF,TGTGCCAGCAGCCAGATGCGGGGGGGAGCGTACGAGCAGTACTTC
TRBD2,.,TRBV11-2,TRBJ2-1,CASSSVSGKGNEQFF,TGTGCCAGCAGCTCCGTTAGCGGGAAAGGGAATGAGCAGTTCTTC
TRBD2,.,TRBV19,TRBJ2-2,CASSILLATNTGELFF,TGTGCCAGTAGTATACTACTAGCGACGAACACCGGGGAGCTGTTTTTT
.,once,TRBV28,TRBJ2-5,CASSLSLETQYF,TGTGCCAGCAGTTTATCATTGGAGACCCAGTACTTC
.,.,TRBV10-3,TRBJ1-1,CAIRLMWDTEAFF,TGTGCCATCAGATTAATGTGGGACACTGAAGCTTTCTTT
.,.,TRBV28,TRBJ1-6,CASSLKGGLNSPLHF,TGTGCCAGCAGTTTAAAAGGCGGTCTTAATTCACCCCTCCACTTT